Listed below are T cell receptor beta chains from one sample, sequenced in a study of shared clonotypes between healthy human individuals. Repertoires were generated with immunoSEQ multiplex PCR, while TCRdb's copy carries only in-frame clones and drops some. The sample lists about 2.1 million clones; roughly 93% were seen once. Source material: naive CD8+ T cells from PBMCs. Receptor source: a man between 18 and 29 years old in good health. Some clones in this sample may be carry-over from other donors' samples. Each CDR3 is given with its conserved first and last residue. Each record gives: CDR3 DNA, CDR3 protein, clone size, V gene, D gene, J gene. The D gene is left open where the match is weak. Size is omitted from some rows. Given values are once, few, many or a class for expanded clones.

TGTGCCAGCATGGGACGTGCCCCTACTCAAGAGACCCAGTACTTC CASMGRAPTQETQYF NA TRBV27 NA TRBJ2-5
TGTGCCAGCAGCCCGAAGGGGGACTACGAGCAGTACTTC CASSPKGDYEQYF NA TRBV9 NA TRBJ2-7
TGTGCCAGCAGCCCAATAAGGGTAGATACGCAGTATTTT CASSPIRVDTQYF NA TRBV6-5 NA TRBJ2-3
TGTGCCAGCAGTTTATTACAGGGGCTGACCTACGAGCAGTACTTC CASSLLQGLTYEQYF NA TRBV27 TRBD1 TRBJ2-7
TGTGCCAGCAGCGTAGGACAGGTTTTTGCCGGCGCAGATACGCAGTATTTT CASSVGQVFAGADTQYF NA TRBV9 NA TRBJ2-3
TGTGCCAGCAGCCAGGAAGGAGAAGGGCTTAAAAACATTCAGTACTTC CASSQEGEGLKNIQYF NA TRBV14 NA TRBJ2-4
TGTGCCAGCAGCGAAGGGACTAGCGGCGAGCAGTACTTC CASSEGTSGEQYF NA TRBV13 TRBD2 TRBJ2-7
TGTGCCAGCAGTCACCGTCTAGGAGGGTCCTACAATGAGCAGTTCTTC CASSHRLGGSYNEQFF NA TRBV28 NA TRBJ2-1
TGTGCCAGCAGTTCCCAAACTAGCGGGAGGGCCCTCCGGTCCGGGGAGCTGTTTTTT CASSSQTSGRALRSGELFF NA TRBV28 TRBD2 TRBJ2-2
TGTGCCAGCAGCGCGAGCCGGGCCAGCGGGCCCACAGATACGCAGTATTTT CASSASRASGPTDTQYF NA TRBV9 NA TRBJ2-3
TGTGCCAGCAGCGTAGACGGGAGAGGCTACGAGCAGTACTTC CASSVDGRGYEQYF NA TRBV9 NA TRBJ2-7
TGTGCCAGCAGCCTGGGACTGATAAACACTGAAGCTTTCTTT CASSLGLINTEAFF NA TRBV5-5 NA TRBJ1-1
TGCAGCGTTGAACCAGGGAACACCGGGGAGCTGTTTTTT CSVEPGNTGELFF NA TRBV29-1 NA TRBJ2-2
TGTGCCAGCAGTCCTGAACGGTGGGCCTACCCTTACGAGCAGTACTTC CASSPERWAYPYEQYF NA TRBV28 NA TRBJ2-7
TGTGCCAGCAGTTTGGCGCCCTACAATGAGCAGTTCTTC CASSLAPYNEQFF NA TRBV27 NA TRBJ2-1
TGCGCCAGCAGCCTACGTCCAGGGCACGAGCAGTACTTC CASSLRPGHEQYF NA TRBV5-1 NA TRBJ2-7
TGTGCCAGCAGCTTGGGAACTAGCAGGGAGCAGTTCTTC CASSLGTSREQFF NA TRBV5-6 NA TRBJ2-1
TGTGCCAGCAAGATTCAGGAGTTTGGGGAGCAGTACTTC CASKIQEFGEQYF NA TRBV6-5 NA TRBJ2-7
TGCAGCGTTTGGGCCAAGGGACTTTTCACCTACAATGAGCAGTTCTTC CSVWAKGLFTYNEQFF once TRBV29-1 NA TRBJ2-1
TGTGCCAGCAGTGTCCCGGGACAGGGGGCTGGCGAGCAGTACTTC CASSVPGQGAGEQYF NA TRBV6-5 TRBD1 TRBJ2-7
TGTGCCACCACAGGGGCCAGGACCTCCTACGAGCAGTACTTC CATTGARTSYEQYF NA TRBV21-1 NA TRBJ2-7
TGTGCCAGCAGCGTAGATCTAGCGGGGATGTACAATGAGCAGTTCTTC CASSVDLAGMYNEQFF NA TRBV9 TRBD2 TRBJ2-1
TGCGCCAGCAGTAAGTCACTAGGGTTCAGTAGCTACGAGCAGTACTTC CASSKSLGFSSYEQYF NA TRBV10-2 NA TRBJ2-7
TGTGCCAGCAGTTTAGGACTAGGAGCCGAGCAGTACTTC CASSLGLGAEQYF once TRBV27 TRBD2 TRBJ2-7
TGTGCCAGCAGCAAAGCCGCGACTTGCGGGACAGTTAATGAAAAACTGTTTTTT CASSKAATCGTVNEKLFF NA TRBV21-1 NA TRBJ1-4
TGTGCCAGCAGTTATGGCAGGGGCCCGTACACTGAAGCTTTCTTT CASSYGRGPYTEAFF once TRBV6-5 NA TRBJ1-1
TGCGCCAGCAGCCAAGATCGAGGCGGGAGTAGCTACGAGCAGTACTTC CASSQDRGGSSYEQYF NA TRBV4-3 TRBD2 TRBJ2-7
TGTGCCAGCAGTACAAGGGGAAACACCGGGGAGCTGTTTTTT CASSTRGNTGELFF NA TRBV6-1 NA TRBJ2-2
TGTGCCACCAGCAGAGCGGGGACAATAAACTATAGCAATCAGCCCCAGCATTTT CATSRAGTINYSNQPQHF NA TRBV15 NA TRBJ1-5
TGTGCCACCAGCAGAGATGGCGCTAGCGGGAGATGGGAGACCCAGTACTTC CATSRDGASGRWETQYF NA TRBV15 TRBD2 TRBJ2-5
TGTGCCAGCAGCTCTATTTTACTAGCGGGCCCATACGAGCAGTACTTC CASSSILLAGPYEQYF NA TRBV7-8 TRBD2 TRBJ2-7
TGTGCCAGCAGCCCTAGACAGGGCGGGACAGATACGCAGTATTTT CASSPRQGGTDTQYF NA TRBV4-2 TRBD1 TRBJ2-3
TGTGCCAGCAGCCCCCGGGCGGGAAACTACGAGCAGTACTTC CASSPRAGNYEQYF NA TRBV9 NA TRBJ2-7